Listed below are T cell receptor beta chains from one sample, sequenced in a study of cytomegalovirus exposure and HLA in healthy donors. Profiling relied on immunoSEQ multiplex PCR, and the TCRdb table lists in-frame clones only, not all of them. This table holds roughly 180,000 clones, approximately 88% found once. Sequencing was done on a sample of PBMCs. These receptors all stem from a man younger than 40 in good health and CMV-seronegative. Both conserved end residues are part of each CDR3.

>TRBV19|TRBJ2-1
CASSRPSGGAEEQFF
>TRBV19|TRBJ2-2
CASSIPQGLDTGELFF
>TRBV5-4|TRBJ2-5
CASSSQTGESETQYF
>TRBV11-3|TRBJ2-2
CASSLGQMNTGELFF
>TRBV6-6|TRBJ2-7
CAIGGISYEQYF
>TRBV29-1|TRBJ2-7
CSVSPGQQTYEQYF
>TRBV4-1|TRBJ1-1
CASSQGGQGNTEAFF
>TRBV6-6|TRBJ2-3
CASSSPKGVGTDTQYF
>TRBV6-1|TRBJ1-2
CASKFGQGDGYTF
>TRBV27|TRBJ2-7
CATEGGNEQYF
>TRBV7-2|TRBJ2-1
CASSLASGRLDEQFF
>TRBV7-6|TRBJ2-7
CASSERWGGGYEQYF
>TRBV30|TRBJ2-7
CAWRSASPPYEQYF
>TRBV10-3|TRBJ2-1
CAISESFKQFF
>TRBV7-2|TRBJ2-7
CASSHAGTGAEQYF
>TRBV7-2|TRBJ2-5
CASVSGSQETQYF
>TRBV6-1|TRBJ1-3
CASSDSSGNTIYF
>TRBV6-1|TRBJ1-6
CASNVKWDSHSPLHF
>TRBV28|TRBJ2-7
CASSLFGPPGDEQYF
>TRBV6-1|TRBJ2-5
CASSEPAGGWETQYF
>TRBV2|TRBJ1-1
CASTETGRNTEAFF
>TRBV7-9|TRBJ1-5
CSSSFSDQPQHF
>TRBV5-1|TRBJ1-5
CASSRGRPNEPQHF
>TRBV9|TRBJ2-1
CASSGGLAGINSYNEQFF
>TRBV5-1|TRBJ2-4
CASSLDRIENIQYF
>TRBV5-1|TRBJ2-7
CASSKSSGSYEQYF
>TRBV7-6|TRBJ2-7
CASSLTSGDSYEQYF
>TRBV11-2|TRBJ1-2
CASSAGQLYGYTF
>TRBV5-6|TRBJ1-5
CASSSTDGGNQPQHF
>TRBV5-6|.
CASSFGLAGDYEQYF
>TRBV4-3|TRBJ1-1
CASSQAGTGGFTEAFF
>TRBV7-9|TRBJ2-1
CASSAEVTGEQFF
>TRBV11-2|TRBJ2-2
CASSWGLAGGPNTGELFF
>TRBV27|TRBJ2-7
CASSRTHLAGVGEQYF
>TRBV5-1|TRBJ2-7
CASSSTGDEQYF
>TRBV18|TRBJ2-1
CASSPPSGGNEQFF
>TRBV5-1|TRBJ2-3
CASTEERGSTDTQYF
>TRBV2|TRBJ2-1
CASSALADNEQFF
>TRBV7-2|TRBJ2-1
CASSLVGGNNEQFF
>TRBV7-3|TRBJ1-1
CASSLIENTEAFF
>TRBV2|TRBJ2-1
CASSEVTGSNGEQFF
>TRBV13|TRBJ2-7
CASSLRRYEQYF
>TRBV5-1|TRBJ2-1
CASSRDPGQGAGEQFF
>TRBV18|TRBJ2-7
CASSLAVRPYEQYF
>TRBV30|TRBJ1-2
CAWSFSGGYTF
>TRBV2|TRBJ1-1
CARTPQGGRGVTEAFF
>TRBV7-9|TRBJ1-4
CASSPVGRAREKLFF